This is a list of T cell receptor beta chains from one sample in a study of blood T cell repertoires in COVID-19. Produced via immunoSEQ multiplex PCR; TCRdb's table is partial and in-frame only. The repertoire consists of 300,000 to 350,000 clones, with around four fifths occurring once and the leading ten covering almost 3%. Material for sequencing was peripheral blood. Receptors were obtained from a man aged 25 to 40 with active or convalescent COVID-19. The CDR3 runs from the conserved cysteine through the conserved F or W. The D gene is left open where the match is weak. Clone size is given for some rows only: seen once, a few or many times, or a class if the clone is expanded.

CDR3 DNA | CDR3 protein | D gene | J gene | V gene | clone size
TGTGCCTGGAGTGGGGGACAGGGGGCGTCGTGGGAAAAACTGTTTTTT | CAWSGGQGASWEKLFF | TRBD1 | TRBJ1-4 | TRBV30 | few
TGTGCCAGCATGCAGGGGGGCGAGCAGTACTTC | CASMQGGEQYF | NA | TRBJ2-7 | TRBV28 | NA
TGTGCCAGCAGCCCTGACAGGCTCTCTGGAAACACCATATATTTT | CASSPDRLSGNTIYF | NA | TRBJ1-3 | TRBV11-2 | few
TGCGCCAGCAGCCAACAGCGACAGGGAAGGGCGACCGATACGCAGTATTTT | CASSQQRQGRATDTQYF | TRBD1 | TRBJ2-3 | TRBV4-3 | NA
TGTGCCGCCTCTGGGGGAGGGATTAGCTCCTACGAGCAGTACTTC | CAASGGGISSYEQYF | TRBD2 | TRBJ2-7 | TRBV6-5 | NA
TGTGCCAGCAGCGAGCTTCGCGGGGGGGGACAAGAGACCCAGTACTTC | CASSELRGGGQETQYF | TRBD2 | TRBJ2-5 | TRBV5-4 | NA
TGTGCCAGCAGTCACGATCCTCCCGGGACAGTAGACTATGGCTACACCTTC | CASSHDPPGTVDYGYTF | TRBD1 | TRBJ1-2 | TRBV6-6 | NA
TGTGCCAGCAGCTTGGTCGGGGTTGGAAACACCATATATTTT | CASSLVGVGNTIYF | NA | TRBJ1-3 | TRBV5-6 | few
TGTGCCAGCACTAGCGGGGGGGTGTACAATGAGCAGTTCTTC | CASTSGGVYNEQFF | TRBD2 | TRBJ2-1 | TRBV19 | NA
TGTGCCAGCTTAGGAGATGGGAGTATAAATGAGCAGTTCTTC | CASLGDGSINEQFF | NA | TRBJ2-1 | TRBV6-5 | NA
TGTGCCTGGAGTGAAGGGCGGGGAGCTTTCTTT | CAWSEGRGAFF | NA | TRBJ1-1 | TRBV30 | few
TGTGCCAGCAGTCCCAACGGGGGGTTTTATCAGCCCCAGCATTTT | CASSPNGGFYQPQHF | NA | TRBJ1-5 | TRBV25-1 | NA
TGTGCCAGCAGTAGCGTCAGGGCCTACGAGCAGTACTTC | CASSSVRAYEQYF | NA | TRBJ2-7 | TRBV6-5 | NA
TGCAGCGTGGCTCAGGGGCCAAGCGAAGCTTTCTTT | CSVAQGPSEAFF | NA | TRBJ1-1 | TRBV29-1 | few
TGCAGCGTTGTGGGTGGGAGGGGGAATACGCAGTATTTT | CSVVGGRGNTQYF | NA | TRBJ2-3 | TRBV29-1 | few
TGTGCCAGCAGCCGGGACACCTCTGGAAACACCATATATTTT | CASSRDTSGNTIYF | NA | TRBJ1-3 | TRBV6-5 | NA
TGCGCCAGCAGCTTAGCGGGACAGGGTTATGGAAACACCATATATTTT | CASSLAGQGYGNTIYF | TRBD1 | TRBJ1-3 | TRBV5-1 | NA
TGTGCCTGGAGTTCACCTAGCGGCCTAAGGGCGCAGTATTTT | CAWSSPSGLRAQYF | TRBD2 | TRBJ2-3 | TRBV30 | NA
TGTGCCAGCAGTTTCGGGCGAGTCGGGGACACTGAAGCTTTCTTT | CASSFGRVGDTEAFF | NA | TRBJ1-1 | TRBV27 | NA
TGTGCCAGCAGCCAAGATGGGCTAGCGGGAGGGGCTGAGCAGTTCTTC | CASSQDGLAGGAEQFF | TRBD2 | TRBJ2-1 | TRBV4-2 | few
TGTGCCACCAGTGAGTCGACAGGGCTCTATGGCTACACCTTC | CATSESTGLYGYTF | TRBD1 | TRBJ1-2 | TRBV24-1 | few
TGCGCCAGCAGCCCGGACAGGTACTATGGCTACACCTTC | CASSPDRYYGYTF | TRBD1 | TRBJ1-2 | TRBV5-1 | NA
TGTGCCAGCAGTGAAAGTTTGACAGCTAACTATGGCTACACCTTC | CASSESLTANYGYTF | NA | TRBJ1-2 | TRBV2 | NA
TGTGCCAGCAGCCTCTTTGCGGGGGGTGATACGCAGTATTTT | CASSLFAGGDTQYF | TRBD2 | TRBJ2-3 | TRBV7-2 | NA
TGTGCCAGCATTTTACAGGAGACCAATGGCTACACCTTC | CASILQETNGYTF | NA | TRBJ1-2 | TRBV6-5 | NA
TGTGCCAGCAGTGTGAGGGCCTACGAGCAGTACTTC | CASSVRAYEQYF | NA | TRBJ2-7 | TRBV2 | NA
TGTGCCAGCAGTTTATCCCGGACTGAAGCTTTCTTT | CASSLSRTEAFF | NA | TRBJ1-1 | TRBV6-5 | NA
TGTGCCAGCAGCTTAGAGGGTTGGGGAGGCAATCAGCCCCAGCATTTT | CASSLEGWGGNQPQHF | NA | TRBJ1-5 | TRBV7-2 | NA
TGTGCCACCAGCAGAGATCCAGGGACTTGGACAGGGCTCTTC | CATSRDPGTWTGLF | TRBD1 | TRBJ2-1 | TRBV15 | once
TGCAGCGTGACTAGCGGGTCCCCTCCCTACGAGCAGTACTTC | CSVTSGSPPYEQYF | TRBD2 | TRBJ2-7 | TRBV29-1 | NA
TGCGCCAGCAGCCAAGATCTAGGCCAGAATCAGCCCCAGCATTTT | CASSQDLGQNQPQHF | NA | TRBJ1-5 | TRBV4-3 | NA
TGTGCCAGTAGTATAAGAGGACTAGGGGACACCGGGGAGCTGTTTTTT | CASSIRGLGDTGELFF | TRBD2 | TRBJ2-2 | TRBV19 | NA
TGTGCCAGCACTACGACTAGCGGCGGCGACGAGCAGTACTTC | CASTTTSGGDEQYF | TRBD2 | TRBJ2-7 | TRBV6-5 | NA
TGTGCCAGCAGCGCCAGGGGTGGCAATCAGCCCCAGCATTTT | CASSARGGNQPQHF | NA | TRBJ1-5 | TRBV7-2 | NA
TGTGCCAGTAGTATACGAGGTGGAACGCAGTATTTT | CASSIRGGTQYF | NA | TRBJ2-3 | TRBV19 | few
TGTGCCAGCAGAAGGGAAGTCTCGGGGGTCGGGCAGCCCCAGCATTTT | CASRREVSGVGQPQHF | NA | TRBJ1-5 | TRBV2 | NA
TGTGCCAGCAGTTACTCCAGATCGGGCGAGCAGTACTTC | CASSYSRSGEQYF | NA | TRBJ2-7 | TRBV6-6 | once
TGTGCCAGCACCATCGACAGGGCAGCTAATGAAAAACTGTTTTTT | CASTIDRAANEKLFF | TRBD1 | TRBJ1-4 | TRBV18 | NA
TGTGCCAGCACCCATCCAGGGGGAAAAACTAGCTCCGGGGAGCTGTTTTTT | CASTHPGGKTSSGELFF | NA | TRBJ2-2 | TRBV28 | NA
TGCAGTGCTTACCGGGACGAGCAGTACTTC | CSAYRDEQYF | NA | TRBJ2-7 | TRBV20-1 | once
TGTGCCAGTAGCCCGGGGCGGGGCGCCAATGAAAAACTGTTTTTT | CASSPGRGANEKLFF | NA | TRBJ1-4 | TRBV19 | NA
TGTGCCAGCAGCCAGGGAGCACCCTCCTCTGGAAACACCATATATTTT | CASSQGAPSSGNTIYF | NA | TRBJ1-3 | TRBV3-1/TRBV3-2 | NA
TGCGCCAGCAGCCAAGAAGGTGGAGTACTCTATGGCTACACCTTC | CASSQEGGVLYGYTF | NA | TRBJ1-2 | TRBV4-3 | NA
TGCGCCAGCAGCCAAGAGGCAGATTTAAGTAATTCACCCCTCCACTTT | CASSQEADLSNSPLHF | NA | TRBJ1-6 | TRBV4-3 | NA
TGTGCCAGCAGGCGAACAGGGGTGGGGGAGCTGTTTTTT | CASRRTGVGELFF | TRBD1 | TRBJ2-2 | TRBV6-5 | few
TGCGCCAGCAGCCCTAACAGTTGGGAGCTTTATGGCTACACCTTC | CASSPNSWELYGYTF | NA | TRBJ1-2 | TRBV4-1 | NA
TGTGCCAGCAGCCCACTACAGGGCGATGGCTACACCTTC | CASSPLQGDGYTF | NA | TRBJ1-2 | TRBV3-1/TRBV3-2 | NA
TGTGCCAGCAGTTACACCGTCGGGCAGGGCACTGAAGCTTTCTTT | CASSYTVGQGTEAFF | NA | TRBJ1-1 | TRBV6-5 | NA
TGTGCCAGCAGCTTGGTTGGCACAACCCTCCACTTT | CASSLVGTTLHF | NA | TRBJ1-6 | TRBV11-2 | NA
TGCGCCAGCAGCCCGGGACAGGGGGGCACCATATATTTT | CASSPGQGGTIYF | TRBD1 | TRBJ1-3 | TRBV5-1 | NA
TGTGCCAGCAGTAGACAGGGCCGGGCCGGGGAGCTGTTTTTT | CASSRQGRAGELFF | TRBD1 | TRBJ2-2 | TRBV6-5 | NA
TGTGCCAGCAGCAAGGGACAGGGCAGGACTGAAGCTTTCTTT | CASSKGQGRTEAFF | TRBD1 | TRBJ1-1 | TRBV11-3 | NA
TGTGCCAGCAGTTGGGAGGGACGGCAGCGTCTGGGGGCGAACACTGAAGCTTTCTTT | CASSWEGRQRLGANTEAFF | NA | TRBJ1-1 | TRBV6-2/TRBV6-3 | NA
TGTGCCTGGAGTACGGGGGGTTTGAGCAATCAGCCCCAGCATTTT | CAWSTGGLSNQPQHF | NA | TRBJ1-5 | TRBV30 | once
TGTGCCAGCAGTTCCTCTCTCCGGACAGGTCGGTGGTACTTC | CASSSSLRTGRWYF | TRBD1 | TRBJ2-7 | TRBV27 | NA
TGCGCCAGCAGCCAAGTGGGGGGGAGAAACATTCAGTACTTC | CASSQVGGRNIQYF | TRBD2 | TRBJ2-4 | TRBV4-1 | NA
TGTGCCAGCAGCCCAAGGTCCCAGGCTACCTCTGGAAACACCATATATTTT | CASSPRSQATSGNTIYF | NA | TRBJ1-3 | TRBV7-2 | NA
TGTGCCAGCTCAGCTGGGACTTCCCCTGGGCGGCAGTACTTC | CASSAGTSPGRQYF | NA | TRBJ2-7 | TRBV18 | NA
TGTGCCAGTAGTAAGGGGACAGGGGGCAGCTACTCTTGGCGCCAGCCCCAGCATTTT | CASSKGTGGSYSWRQPQHF | TRBD1 | TRBJ1-5 | TRBV19 | NA
TGTGCCAGCAGCTTAGGACTAGCAGTTTACGAGCAGTACTTC | CASSLGLAVYEQYF | TRBD2 | TRBJ2-7 | TRBV11-3 | NA